The sequence of this T cell receptor (beta chain) was determined in a study of blood T cell repertoires in COVID-19 (dated by TCRdb to 2020 to 2021). The study in broad terms: Samples from collaborators originated in the United States, Italy and Spain and spanned both the acute and convalescent phases of COVID-19. The material from the prospective study consisted of cDNA or gDNA derived from T cells, B-cell-depleted T cells, or PBMCs. Deeply sampled blood TCRbeta repertoires from subjects exposed to, actively infected with, or recovered from COVID-19 were included in the dataset. A freely available public database, intended as a resource for researchers studying the immune response to SARS-CoV-2, is where the repertoires were released. The samples were drawn from two sources: the first 160 participants of the ongoing ImmuneRACE study, and fewer than 1,500 subjects contributed by 6 global collaborators. Nearly every sample came with metadata listing a de-identified subject ID, COVID-19 status, age in years and sex. Where available, HLA class I and class II types were obtained from metadata supplied by the sample provider rather than from assay-based typing. On the study overall, not on this receptor specifically: The quantity of clinical and demographic metadata differed by source and by participant and was supplied without curation.

The collaborating institutions used their own protocols to collect whole blood in K2EDTA tubes. Collaborator samples were shipped for TCRbeta analysis as frozen whole blood, isolated PBMCs, or DNA extracted from either sample type. TCRbeta CDR3 regions were amplified from genomic DNA using the immunoSEQ Assay, a bias-controlled multiplex PCR. In the original analysis: The number of nucleated cells in each sample was estimated from the amplification of reference gene primers within the assay. To quantify the absolute abundance of each unique TCRbeta CDR3 rearrangement, sequence reads were collapsed and filtered. For each sample, productive Simpson clonality was calculated by taking the square root of Simpson's diversity index across productive rearrangements. TCRdb retrieved this table from immuneACCESS and kept in-frame rearrangements only. Not all clones are present; in checked studies, unresolved V genes account for under half, and no reason is known for the remainder. From that table come the V and J calls and clone size; the DNA was used to work out D and trimming. In this sample the table shows more than 120,000 clones, roughly nine tenths of which occur a single time. The top ten clones comprise around 1.5% of the sample.

Concerning this clone: The antigen it recognizes is unknown. Qualities for individual bases were not recorded, and no much larger clone is one base off.

The clonotype originates from a human donor in a cohort sampled during active COVID-19. The sample comprised peripheral blood.

The sequenced DNA is TGCAGCGTTGAAACAAACAGGGGTTTCGACAATGAGCAGTTCTTC. Translated, it gives CSVETNRGFDNEQFF. The rearrangement combines TRBV29-1 with TRBJ2-1, and TRBD1 matches 7 of the central bases. The cysteine opens and the phenylalanine closes a CDR3 of 15 amino acids. The entry retains the CDR3 DNA only, 45 bases that are in frame from base 1. After removal of 2 bases from V and 5 bases from J, the junction retains 9 bases not matched to a gene. From a lookup of the germline V gene, CDR1 and CDR2 are SQVTM and ANQGSEA.